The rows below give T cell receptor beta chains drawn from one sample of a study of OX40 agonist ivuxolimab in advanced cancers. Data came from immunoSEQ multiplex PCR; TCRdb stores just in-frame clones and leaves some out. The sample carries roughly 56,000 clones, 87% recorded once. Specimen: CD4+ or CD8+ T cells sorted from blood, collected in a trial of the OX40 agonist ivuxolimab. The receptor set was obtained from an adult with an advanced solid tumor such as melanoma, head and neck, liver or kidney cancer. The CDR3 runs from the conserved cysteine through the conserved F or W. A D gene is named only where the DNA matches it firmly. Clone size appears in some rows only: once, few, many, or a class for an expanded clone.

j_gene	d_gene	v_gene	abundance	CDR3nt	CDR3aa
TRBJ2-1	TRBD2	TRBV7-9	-	TGTGCCAGCAGCTCCGGGACTAGCGGGAGACGAAGGGATGAGCAGTTCTTC	CASSSGTSGRRRDEQFF
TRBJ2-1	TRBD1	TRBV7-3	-	TGTGCCAGCAGCCCCAGTCGTCGGACAGGTAACAATGAGCAGTTCTTC	CASSPSRRTGNNEQFF
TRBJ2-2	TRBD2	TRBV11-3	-	TGTGCCAGCAGCGGAGGGACTAGCGGGAGGTCCCCGAACACCGGGGAGCTGTTTTTT	CASSGGTSGRSPNTGELFF
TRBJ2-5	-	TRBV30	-	TGTGCCTGGAGCTGGGCTGAAGAGACCCAGTACTTC	CAWSWAEETQYF
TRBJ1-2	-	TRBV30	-	TGTGCCTGGAGTGGGAAGACAGTTGATGGCTACACCTTC	CAWSGKTVDGYTF
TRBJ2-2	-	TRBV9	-	TGTGCCAGCAGTCAGCGAACGAACACCGGGGAGCTGTTTTTT	CASSQRTNTGELFF
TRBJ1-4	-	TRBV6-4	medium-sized	TGTGCCAGCAGTGACGCAGGCAGAACTAATGAAAAACTGTTTTTT	CASSDAGRTNEKLFF
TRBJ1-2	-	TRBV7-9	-	TGTGCCAGCAGCTCCCCGGCAGGGGCCATCTATGGCTACACCTTC	CASSSPAGAIYGYTF
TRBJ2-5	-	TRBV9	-	TGTGCCGGCAGCGTAGCGAGGGAACCCCAAGAGACCCAGTACTTC	CAGSVAREPQETQYF
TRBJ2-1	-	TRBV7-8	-	TGTGCCAGCAGCCGGGGGCGCGGCAATGAGCAGTTCTTC	CASSRGRGNEQFF
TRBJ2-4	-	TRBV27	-	TGTGCCAGCAGTTTCCGGGGGCGCGGTGGCAAAAACATTCAGTACTTC	CASSFRGRGGKNIQYF
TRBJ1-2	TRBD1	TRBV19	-	TGTGCCAGTAGTTCAACGGGAGGACAGGACTATGGCTACACCTTC	CASSSTGGQDYGYTF
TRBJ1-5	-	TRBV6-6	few	TGTGCCAGCGGGGGCAATCAGCCCCAGCATTTT	CASGGNQPQHF
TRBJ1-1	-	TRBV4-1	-	TGCGCCAGCAGCCAAGACCCTTCCTTGCGTGTGAGCACTGAAGCTTTCTTT	CASSQDPSLRVSTEAFF
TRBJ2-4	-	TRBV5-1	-	TGCGCCAGCAGCTTACCCACAGAAAACATTCAGTACTTC	CASSLPTENIQYF
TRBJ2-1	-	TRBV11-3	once	TGTGCCAGCAGCCAGGGAGACAATGAGCAGTTCTTC	CASSQGDNEQFF
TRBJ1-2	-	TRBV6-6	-	TGTGCCAGCAGTTACCGGCCAGGGGCTTACTATGGCTACACCTTC	CASSYRPGAYYGYTF
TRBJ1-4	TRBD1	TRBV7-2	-	TGTGCCAGCAGCACGGGACAGGACCTGTTTTTT	CASSTGQDLFF
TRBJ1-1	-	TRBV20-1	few	TGCAGTGCGGCAGGGAGAACTGAAGCTTTCTTT	CSAAGRTEAFF
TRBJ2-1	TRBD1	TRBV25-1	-	TGTGCCAGCAGTGGGTGGGGGACAGGGTCACACAATGAGCAGTTCTTC	CASSGWGTGSHNEQFF
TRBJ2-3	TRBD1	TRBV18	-	TGTGCCAGCTCACCACCAGGTCGGACAGGGAGCACAGATACGCAGTATTTT	CASSPPGRTGSTDTQYF
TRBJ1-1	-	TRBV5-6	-	TGTGCCAGCAGCTTCTCGGGGGCTGAAGCTTTCTTT	CASSFSGAEAFF
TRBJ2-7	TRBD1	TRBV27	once	TGTGCCAGCAACCCCCAGGGGGAGACGGGCGCCGAGCAGTACTTC	CASNPQGETGAEQYF
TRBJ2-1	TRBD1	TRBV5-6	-	TGTGCCAGCAGCTTAGGACAGGGGTGGCCGTTCTTC	CASSLGQGWPFF
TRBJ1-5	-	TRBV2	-	TGTGCCAGCAGTGCCCTTTATAGCAATCAGCCCCAGCATTTT	CASSALYSNQPQHF
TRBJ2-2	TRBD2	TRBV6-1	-	TGTGCCAGCAACGGACTAGCGGGAAACACCGGGGAGCTGTTTTTT	CASNGLAGNTGELFF
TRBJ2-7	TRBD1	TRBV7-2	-	TGTGCCAGCAGCCGGGACAGCAGCTCCTACGAGCAGTACTTC	CASSRDSSSYEQYF
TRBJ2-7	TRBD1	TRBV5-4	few	TGTGCCAGCAGCCCGGGACAGTTGGGCGAGCAGTACTTC	CASSPGQLGEQYF
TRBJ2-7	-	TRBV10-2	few	TGCGCCAGCACTGACTCCTACGAGCAGTACTTC	CASTDSYEQYF
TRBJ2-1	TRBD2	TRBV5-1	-	TGCGCCAGCAGCTTTTTAGCGGGAGGATCATTTGTGAGGGAGCAGTTCTTC	CASSFLAGGSFVREQFF
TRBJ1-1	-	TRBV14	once	TGTGCCAGCAGCCTCCAGGCGGGCCGCTGGAACACTGAAGCTTTCTTT	CASSLQAGRWNTEAFF
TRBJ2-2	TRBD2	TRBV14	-	TGTGCCAGCAGCCAAGATCCGCCCGGGACTAGCGGTACCGGGGAGCTGTTTTTT	CASSQDPPGTSGTGELFF
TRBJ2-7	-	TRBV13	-	TGTGCCAGCAGCAACCGGGACCTTTCCTACGAGCAGTACTTC	CASSNRDLSYEQYF
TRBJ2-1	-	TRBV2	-	TGTGCCAGCAGCCCTCAGTTCTTC	CASSPQFF
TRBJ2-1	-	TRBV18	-	TGTGCCAGCTCACCAAGGCCAAGCGGAAGCTCCTACAATGAGCAGTTCTTC	CASSPRPSGSSYNEQFF
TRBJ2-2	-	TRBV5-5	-	TGTGCCAGCAGCCCCCAGGGGTACCCCGGGGAGCTGTTTTTT	CASSPQGYPGELFF
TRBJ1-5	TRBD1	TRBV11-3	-	TGTGCCAGCACCTTGGACAGGGGTGGCAATCAGCCCCAGCATTTT	CASTLDRGGNQPQHF
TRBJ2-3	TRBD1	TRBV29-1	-	TGCAGCGTTGAATCGCCAGACAGGGGCCCAGATACGCAGTATTTT	CSVESPDRGPDTQYF
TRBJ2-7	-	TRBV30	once	TGTGCCTGGAGTGCCATACCGGGACGTGCACCCTACGAGCAGTACTTC	CAWSAIPGRAPYEQYF
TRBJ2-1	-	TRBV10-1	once	TGCGCCAGCAGTGAGTCCCACAATGAGCAGTTCTTC	CASSESHNEQFF
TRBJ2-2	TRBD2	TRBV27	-	TGTGCCAGCAGTTTCCTCGCGGGACTAGCGGGAGACGGGGAGCTGTTTTTT	CASSFLAGLAGDGELFF
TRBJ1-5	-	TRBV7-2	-	TGTGCCAGCAGCTCGACAGCTAATAGCAATCAGCCCCAGCATTTT	CASSSTANSNQPQHF
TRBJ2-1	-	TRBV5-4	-	TGTGCCAGCAGCTTGGCGGGGCCAAGCTCCTACAATGAGCAGTTCTTC	CASSLAGPSSYNEQFF
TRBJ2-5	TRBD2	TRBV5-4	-	TGTGCCAGCAGCCCGGGACTAGCGGGAGTCACCAAAGAGACCCAGTACTTC	CASSPGLAGVTKETQYF
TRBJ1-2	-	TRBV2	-	TGTGCCAGCAGTGATCAGGGCCCCTATGGCTACACCTTC	CASSDQGPYGYTF
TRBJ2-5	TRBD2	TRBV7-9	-	TGTGCCAGCAGCTCCACGGGGGGAGAAGAGACCCAGTACTTC	CASSSTGGEETQYF
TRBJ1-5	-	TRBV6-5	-	TGTGCCAGCAGTTACGGCCGAAGCAATCAGCCCCAGCATTTT	CASSYGRSNQPQHF
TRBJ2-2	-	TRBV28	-	TGTGCCAGCAGTTTGGTGGCTCCCCACGGGGAGCTGTTTTTT	CASSLVAPHGELFF
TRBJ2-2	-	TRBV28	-	TGTGCCAGCAGGAAGAGGCAGCCGCGGAACACCGGGGAGCTGTTTTTT	CASRKRQPRNTGELFF
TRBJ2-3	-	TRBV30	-	TGTGCCTGGGGTAACGACGGGGAACGGGGCACAGATACGCAGTATTTT	CAWGNDGERGTDTQYF
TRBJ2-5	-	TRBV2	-	TGTGCCAGCAGTGAAAAAATTGGGGGAGGAGACCAAGAGACCCAGTACTTC	CASSEKIGGGDQETQYF
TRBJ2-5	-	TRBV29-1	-	TGCAGCGTTGATAGACCGAGGCAAGAGACCCAGTACTTC	CSVDRPRQETQYF
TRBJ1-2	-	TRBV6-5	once	TGTGCCAGCAGCAACCTGGGGGGATTCTATGGCTACACCTTC	CASSNLGGFYGYTF